A selection of T cell receptor beta chains follows, all from one sample in a study of cytomegalovirus exposure and HLA in healthy donors. Here immunoSEQ multiplex PCR was the method, and the copy in TCRdb shows in-frame clones only, minus some. Among about 100,000 clones, 65% to 85% were seen once, and the ten largest hold 2.5% to 3.5%. The sample consisted of PBMCs. The receptors here all came from a female donor in good health and CMV-seropositive. Both conserved end residues are part of each CDR3.

len	v_gene	CDR3aa
17	TRBV4-2	CASSQVETGTGTYEQYF
14	TRBV7-2	CASSLPSGAYEQYF
14	TRBV6-5	CASSSRGKDQPQHF
14	TRBV6-5	CASSWGGGGYEQYF
14	TRBV6-6	CASARGLQGVEQYF
17	TRBV7-8	CASSLLAAQVRYNEQFF
14	TRBV5-1	CASVSSRRETEAFF
13	TRBV18	CASSRDSDMEQYF
15	TRBV15	CATSREGGGGYEQYF
16	TRBV30	CAWAALLQVVNTEAFF
16	TRBV7-9	CASSYNGVVGANVLTF
18	TRBV4-3	CASSQEESTGAQSYEQYF
15	TRBV28	CASGDRGSLNTEAFF
16	TRBV4-1	CASSQASGANTGELFF
15	TRBV30	CAWTTGRANTGELFF
14	TRBV7-2	CASSLGDSTGEAFF
13	TRBV28	CASSGDRTYEQYF
15	TRBV6-6	CASSYPAGSNQPQHF
14	TRBV21-1	CASRAGLEGETQYF
11	TRBV20-1	CSADRIYEQYF
13	TRBV6-1	CASSRRDIEKLFF
12	TRBV13	CASSLGPSPLHF
15	TRBV5-4	CASSVRLTMNTEAFF
14	TRBV2	CASSRSQGAVGYTF
13	TRBV18	CASSPSESGELFF
15	TRBV9	CASSGTRTGHTEAFF
16	TRBV11-3	CASSLEWGTGDNEQFF
15	TRBV28	CASSPAGGRTDTQYF
11	TRBV29-1	CSVQGWNGYTF
13	TRBV29-1	CSVSDRFTDTQYF
12	TRBV5-6	CASSMGPREQYF
13	TRBV7-2	CASSAVRGYEQYF
13	TRBV9	CASGRDWNTEAFF
15	TRBV9	CASSVVGASLVEAFF
15	TRBV7-9	CASSLIGTGNEKLFF
15	TRBV18	CASSPLANRGSGYTF
14	TRBV7-2	CASSLKTAYQPQHF
16	TRBV15	CATSRRLAKNTGELFF
14	TRBV4-1	CASSQEGTGYEQYF
14	TRBV29-1	CSVTGLAGTGELFF
13	TRBV15	CATEEGGGTEAFF
16	TRBV4-2	CASSQAHRDRNQPQHF
14	TRBV29-1	CSVELTGETYEQYF
14	TRBV9	CASSLAGGPHEQYF
14	TRBV9	CASSPGQGDEKLFF
16	TRBV18	CASSQMTGNSNQPQHF
14	TRBV5-6	CASSLQVMNTEAFF
14	TRBV2	CASSVRGSSYEQYF
13	TRBV4-1	CASSQDRVYGYTF
16	TRBV4-1	CASSQQRGTVGQPQHF
15	TRBV4-1	CASSLGLAGVHEQFF
15	TRBV9	CASSVATGLRSEQYF
14	TRBV7-2	CAREGPMNTGELFF
16	TRBV5-5	CASSFGGGNANYGYTF
13	TRBV19	CASSIPGSYEQYF